A single sample gave rise to the 10 T cell receptor beta chains below, sequenced in a study of shared clonotypes between healthy human individuals. TCRdb's table, derived via immunoSEQ multiplex PCR, lists solely in-frame clones and lacks some. This sample carries 950,000 to 1,300,000 clones, approximately 70% of them seen once, and the ten largest clones take about 1.5%. Sequenced input: memory CD4+ T cells sorted from blood. Subset denoted: CD45RA-negative fraction. These receptors all stem from a man aged 18 to 30 in good health.

This clone was observed a handful of times. V and J are TRBV7-6 and TRBJ2-3; 11 nucleotides match TRBD2. Germline CDR1 is SGHVS and CDR2 is FNYEAQ. V gave up 5 bases and J gave up 3 bases; unmatched junction bases: 7. The CDR3 loop spans 16 amino acids. The CDR3: CASSPSGGTRTDTQYF. CDR3 DNA sequence: TGTGCCAGCAGCCCTAGCGGGGGGACAAGGACAGATACGCAGTATTTT.

The table lists this clone with a few counts. V gene TRBV30 combines with J gene TRBJ1-5; 8 positions match TRBD1. The J segment lost 7 bases and the V segment lost 3 bases, leaving 11 bases of the junction unmatched. The CDR3 extends over 15 amino acids. The germline gives CDR1 GTSNPN, CDR2 SVGIG (reference sequence). CDR3 nucleotide sequence: TGTGCCTGGAGGGTAACGGACAGGGAGCGCCAGCCCCAGCATTTT. Translating gives CAWRVTDRERQPQHF.

V usage is TRBV18 and J usage is TRBJ1-1; 8 positions agree with TRBD1. The V gene end was trimmed by 0 bases and the J gene end by 7 bases; junction bases not matched to a gene: 1. In germline, CDR1 is KGHSH, CDR2 LQKENI. The CDR3 length is 13 residues. This CDR3 reads CASSPPTGVEAFF. The DNA for the CDR3 is TGTGCCAGCTCACCACCGACAGGGGTTGAAGCTTTCTTT. Based on the CDR3 plus reference TRBV18 and TRBJ1-1, the full variable domain is NAGVMQNPRHLVRRRGQEARLRCSPMKGHSHVYWYRQLPEEGLKFMVYLQKENIIDESGMPKERFSAEFPKEGPSILRIQQVVRGDSAAYFCASSPPTGVEAFFGQGTRLTVV.

This sequence joins TRBV10-2 and TRBJ2-3, with a tentative D call TRBD2 (6 bases). Trimming removed 1 base at V and 0 bases at J, with 8 bases between. The CDR3 extends over 15 amino acids. Looked up from germline, CDR1 is WSHSY and CDR2 is SAAADI. The CDR3 sequence is CASSEWDFSTDTQYF. The CDR3 DNA follows: TGCGCCAGCAGTGAGTGGGACTTTAGCACAGATACGCAGTATTTT.

The CDR3 DNA is TGCGCCAGCAGGCCGCAGGTCTGGGGGGGCGGAGAGGATGGCTACACCTTC. Its protein product is CASRPQVWGGGEDGYTF. The rearrangement links TRBV5-1 to TRBJ1-2; D may be TRBD1 (6 bases). The CDR3 runs to 17 residues. The germline gives CDR1 SGHRS, CDR2 YFSETQ. V lost 5 bases, J lost 6 bases, and 26 bases lay in between. Combining the CDR3 with reference TRBV5-1 and TRBJ1-2 gives the whole variable domain KAGVTQTPRYLIKTRGQQVTLSCSPISGHRSVSWYQQTPGQGLQFLFEYFSETQRNKGNFPGRFSGRQFSNSRSEMNVSTLELGDSALYLCASRPQVWGGGEDGYTFGSGTRLTVV.

This chain joins TRBV4-1 and TRBJ2-4, with TRBD1 identical over 9 bases. With V trimmed by 0 bases and J by 4 bases, 16 bases remained unmatched. This CDR3 contains 20 residues. The germline V gene has CDR1 MGHRA and CDR2 YSYEKL. Here the CDR3 DNA reads TGCGCCAGCAGCCAAGACGACCTCGGACGAACCGGGACAGGGAAAAACATTCAGTACTTC. This codes for CASSQDDLGRTGTGKNIQYF.

The chain carries TRBV6-5 and TRBJ2-1; 8 bases are a match to TRBD1. The CDR3 runs to 15 residues. V was pared by 6 bases and J by 4 bases, with 8 bases of the junction left unmatched. Germline V gene lookup returns CDR1 MNHEY and CDR2 SVGAGI. This chain's CDR3 is CASRPLTGAYNEQFF. The CDR3 DNA follows: TGTGCCAGCAGGCCTCTGACAGGGGCATACAATGAGCAGTTCTTC.

Details on this clone: At one end the junction does not follow the germline gene, possibly because of a read error. The chain joins TRBV7-7 to TRBJ2-2; the match to TRBD2 covers 7 bases. The CDR3 extends over 12 amino acids. Germline V lookup: CDR1 SSHAT, CDR2 FNYEAQ (reference sequence). In DNA, the CDR3 is TGTGCTAGCAGCGGGGACGGCGGGGAGCTGTTTTTT. It yields the protein CASSGDGGELFF.

The chain carries TRBV7-2 and TRBJ2-7, with 9 bases that match TRBD2. Unmatched junction bases numbered 8, after V lost 4 bases and J lost 7 bases. Germline V gives CDR1 SGHTA, CDR2 FQGNSA. The CDR3 has 14 amino acids. CDR3 sequence reads: CASSSIAGVSEQYF. Written as DNA, the CDR3 is TGTGCCAGCAGCTCCATAGCGGGAGTAAGTGAGCAGTACTTC.

About this clone itself: Other nucleotide sequences from this sample produce the same CDR3. The rearrangement uses TRBV19 and TRBJ1-1, with no clear D. V was clipped by 5 bases and J by 5 bases, with 12 bases between them. Looked up from germline, CDR1 is LNHDA and CDR2 is SQIVND (reference sequence). There are 13 residues in the CDR3. CDR3 bases: TGTGCCAGTAGTTCAACGGGAGGGACTGAAGCTTTCTTT. It is translated as CASSSTGGTEAFF.